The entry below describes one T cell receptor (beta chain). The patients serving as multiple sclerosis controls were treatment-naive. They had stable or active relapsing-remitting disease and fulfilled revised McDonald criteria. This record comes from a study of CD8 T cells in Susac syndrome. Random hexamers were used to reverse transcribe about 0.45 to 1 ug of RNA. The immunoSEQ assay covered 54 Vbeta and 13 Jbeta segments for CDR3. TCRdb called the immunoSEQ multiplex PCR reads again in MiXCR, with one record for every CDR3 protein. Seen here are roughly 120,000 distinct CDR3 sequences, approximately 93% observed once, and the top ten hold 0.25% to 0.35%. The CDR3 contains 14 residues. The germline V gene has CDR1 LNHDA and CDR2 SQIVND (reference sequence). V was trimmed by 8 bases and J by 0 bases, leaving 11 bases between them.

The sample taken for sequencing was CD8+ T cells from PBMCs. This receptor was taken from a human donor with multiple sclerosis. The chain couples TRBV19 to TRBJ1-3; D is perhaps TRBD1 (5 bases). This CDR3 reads CASCPGSSGNTIYF. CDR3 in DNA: TGTGCCAGTTGTCCAGGGTCCTCTGGAAACACCATATATTTT. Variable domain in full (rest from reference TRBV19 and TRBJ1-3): DGGITQSPKYLFRKEGQNVTLSCEQNLNHDAMYWYRQDPGQGLRLIYYSQIVNDFQKGDIAEGYSVSREKKESFPLTVTSAQKNPTAFYLCASCPGSSGNTIYFGEGSWLTVV.